What follows is one T cell receptor beta chain and its context. The antigen this receptor binds is unknown. The record has no base qualities; no much larger clone is one base away. The data stem from a study of T cell repertoires in Merkel cell carcinoma (dated by TCRdb to the late 2010s). Looking at the study overall: Patients who had received intralesional immunotherapy or systemic immune checkpoint blockade prior to the biopsy were excluded. Tetramer sorting, cloning and paired TCR sequencing of expanded tumor-infiltrating lymphocytes were first used to define MCPyV-specific clonotypes. Inclusion required a diagnosis of MCPyV-positive Merkel cell carcinoma and successful in vitro expansion of tumor-infiltrating lymphocytes. The investigation overall reported the following: The study did not examine normal tissue biopsies.

The immunoSEQ assay was used for TRB CDR3 sequencing and data processing of tumor genomic DNA. TCRdb provides this immuneACCESS table in a form limited to in-frame rearrangements. Some clones are lacking; in checked studies, under half of them reflect an unresolved V gene, and why the rest are absent is not known. Within this sample are about 15,000 clones, with roughly 71% of them counted one time only. Jointly, the top ten make up about 15% of the sample. Study subjects had biopsy-confirmed Merkel cell carcinoma that was MCPyV-positive, and every subject had positive serum antibodies to T-antigen. A handful of adjacent 10-micron frozen tumor sections were used for genomic DNA extraction without cell sorting or culture. Roughly 5 x 5 x 5 mm of tumor biopsy tissue was frozen in optimal cutting temperature compound. Hematoxylin and eosin scout sections confirmed abundant Merkel cell carcinoma and infiltrating cells in the frozen biopsy.

V is clipped by 6 bases and J by 5 bases, and the sequence between their germline boundaries is 12 bases long. The CDR3 runs 13 residues from the cysteine to the phenylalanine. Kept here is only the CDR3 DNA, which spans 39 bases and is read in frame from base 1. The CDR1 and CDR2 encoded by the germline V gene are MDHEN and SYDVKM. The sequence joins TRBV28 to TRBJ2-3; the D gene is unclear. The receptor's source is an adult with Merkel cell carcinoma. Sequencing used tumor tissue. The encoded CDR3 is CASRSFKEDTQYF. The base sequence is TGTGCCAGCAGATCCTTTAAGGAAGATACGCAGTATTTT.